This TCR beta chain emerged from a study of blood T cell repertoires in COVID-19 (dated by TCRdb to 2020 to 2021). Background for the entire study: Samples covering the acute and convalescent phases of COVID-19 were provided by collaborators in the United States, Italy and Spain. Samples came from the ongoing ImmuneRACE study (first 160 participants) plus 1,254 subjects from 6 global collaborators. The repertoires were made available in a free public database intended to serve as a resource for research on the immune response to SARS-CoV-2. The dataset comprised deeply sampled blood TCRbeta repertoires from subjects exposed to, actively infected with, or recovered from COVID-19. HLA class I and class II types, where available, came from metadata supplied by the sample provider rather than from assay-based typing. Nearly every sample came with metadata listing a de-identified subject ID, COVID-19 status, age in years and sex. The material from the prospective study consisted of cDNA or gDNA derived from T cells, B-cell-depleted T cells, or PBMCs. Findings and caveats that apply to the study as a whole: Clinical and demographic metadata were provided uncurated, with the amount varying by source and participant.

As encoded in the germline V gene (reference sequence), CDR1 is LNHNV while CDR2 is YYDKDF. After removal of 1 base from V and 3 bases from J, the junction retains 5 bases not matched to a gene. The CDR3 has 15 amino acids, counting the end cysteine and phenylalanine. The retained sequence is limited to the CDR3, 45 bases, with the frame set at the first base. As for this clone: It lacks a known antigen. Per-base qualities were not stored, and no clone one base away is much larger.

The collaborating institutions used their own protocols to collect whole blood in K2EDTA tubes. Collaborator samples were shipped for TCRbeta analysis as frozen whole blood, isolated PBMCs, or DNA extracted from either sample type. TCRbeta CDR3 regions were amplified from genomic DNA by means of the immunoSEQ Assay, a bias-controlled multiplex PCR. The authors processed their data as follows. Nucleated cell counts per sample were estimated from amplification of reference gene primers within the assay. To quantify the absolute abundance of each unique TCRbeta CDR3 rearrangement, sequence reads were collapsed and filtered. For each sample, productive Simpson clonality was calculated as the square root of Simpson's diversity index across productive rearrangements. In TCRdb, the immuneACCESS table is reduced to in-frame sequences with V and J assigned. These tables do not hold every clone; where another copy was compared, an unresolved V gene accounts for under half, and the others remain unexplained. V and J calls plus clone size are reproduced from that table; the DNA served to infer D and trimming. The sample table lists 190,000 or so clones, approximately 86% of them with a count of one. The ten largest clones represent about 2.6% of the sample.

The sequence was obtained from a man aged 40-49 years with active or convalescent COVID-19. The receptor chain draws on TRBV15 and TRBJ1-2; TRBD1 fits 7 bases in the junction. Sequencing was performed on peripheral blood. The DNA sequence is TGTGCCACCAGCAGAGGCTCGGGGACAGACTATGGCTACACCTTC. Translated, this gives CATSRGSGTDYGYTF.